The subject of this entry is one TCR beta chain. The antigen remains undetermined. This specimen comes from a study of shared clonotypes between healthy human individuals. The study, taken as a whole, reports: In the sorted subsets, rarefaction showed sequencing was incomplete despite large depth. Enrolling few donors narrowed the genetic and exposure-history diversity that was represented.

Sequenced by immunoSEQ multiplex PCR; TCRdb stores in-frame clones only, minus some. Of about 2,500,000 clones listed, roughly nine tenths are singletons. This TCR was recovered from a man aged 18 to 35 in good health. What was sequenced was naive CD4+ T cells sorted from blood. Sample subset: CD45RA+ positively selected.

For the CDR3, the DNA is TGTGCCAGTAACTCTATCGGACAGATTCAGTACTTC. Amino acid sequence: CASNSIGQIQYF. This chain joins TRBV19 and TRBJ2-4, with D possibly matching TRBD1 (6 bases). This CDR3 contains 12 residues. Trimming removed 7 bases at V and 10 bases at J, with 14 bases between. Germline CDR1 reads LNHDA; CDR2 reads SQIVND (reference sequence).